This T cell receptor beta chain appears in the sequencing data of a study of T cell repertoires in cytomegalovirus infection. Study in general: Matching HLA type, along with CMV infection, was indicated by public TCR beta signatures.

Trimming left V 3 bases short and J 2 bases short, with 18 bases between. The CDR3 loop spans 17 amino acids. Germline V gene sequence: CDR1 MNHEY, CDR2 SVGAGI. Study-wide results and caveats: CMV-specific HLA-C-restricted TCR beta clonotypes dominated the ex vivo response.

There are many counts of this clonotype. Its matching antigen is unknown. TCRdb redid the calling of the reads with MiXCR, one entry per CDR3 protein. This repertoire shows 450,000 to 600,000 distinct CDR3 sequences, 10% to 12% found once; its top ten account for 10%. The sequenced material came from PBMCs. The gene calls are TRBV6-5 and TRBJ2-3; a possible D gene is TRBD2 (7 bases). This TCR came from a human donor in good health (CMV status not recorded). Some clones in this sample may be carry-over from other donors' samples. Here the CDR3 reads CASSYYMGGANTDTQYF. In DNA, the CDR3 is TGTGCCAGCAGTTATTACATGGGGGGGGCCAACACAGATACGCAGTATTTT.